This T cell receptor (beta chain) was recorded in a study of blood T cells in healthy people across ages. The ends were cut back, 5 bases at V and 1 base at J, with 15 bases in the middle. Germline values: CDR1 LNHNV, CDR2 YYDKDF (reference sequence). The CDR3 spans 16 residues. Sample-barcoded 5' priming and a J-beta primer mix drove a second PCR of 7 to 11 cycles. TCRdb processed the 5' RACE reads anew with MiXCR; each CDR3 protein has one entry. The table includes about 640,000 distinct CDR3 sequences, roughly 50% detected once. Sequencing was performed on blood. This sequence joins TRBV15 and TRBJ2-1; TRBD2 is a possible D gene (7 bases). This TCR was sampled from a man in his sixties in good health. The CDR3 spells CATSGGGGRSYNEQFF. CDR3 bases: TGTGCCACCAGCGGAGGGGGGGGGAGGTCCTACAATGAGCAGTTCTTC. Full variable domain (outside the CDR3, taken from reference TRBV15 and TRBJ2-1): DAMVIQNPRYQVTQFGKPVTLSCSQTLNHNVMYWYQQKSSQAPKLLFHYYDKDFNNEADTPDNFQSRRPNTSFCFLDIRSPGLGDTAMYLCATSGGGGRSYNEQFFGPGTRLTVL.